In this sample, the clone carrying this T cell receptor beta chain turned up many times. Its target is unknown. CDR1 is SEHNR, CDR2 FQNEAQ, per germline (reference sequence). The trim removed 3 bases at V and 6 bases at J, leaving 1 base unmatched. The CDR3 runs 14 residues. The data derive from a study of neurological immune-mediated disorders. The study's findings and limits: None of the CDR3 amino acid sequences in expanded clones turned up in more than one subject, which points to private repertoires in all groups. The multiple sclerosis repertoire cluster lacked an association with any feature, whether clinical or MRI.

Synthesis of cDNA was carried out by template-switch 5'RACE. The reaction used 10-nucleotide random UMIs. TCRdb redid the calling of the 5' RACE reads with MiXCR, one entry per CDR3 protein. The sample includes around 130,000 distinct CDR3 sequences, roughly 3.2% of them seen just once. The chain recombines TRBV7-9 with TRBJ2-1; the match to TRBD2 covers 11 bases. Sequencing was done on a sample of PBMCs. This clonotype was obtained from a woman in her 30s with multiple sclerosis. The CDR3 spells CASSFTSGSNEQFF. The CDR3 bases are TGTGCCAGCAGCTTCACTAGCGGGAGCAATGAGCAGTTCTTC.